The 4 T cell receptor beta chains in this list originate from one sample, sequenced in a study of shared clonotypes between healthy human individuals. Repertoires were generated with immunoSEQ multiplex PCR, while TCRdb's copy carries only in-frame clones and drops some. Counted here are around 1,100,000 clones, approximately 75% occurring once; the ten biggest clones make up more than 0.85%. The sample consisted of memory CD4+ T cells from PBMCs. Subset here: CD45RA-negative fraction. The receptors come from a man younger than 30 in good health. Some clones in this sample may be carry-over from other donors' samples.

The gene calls are TRBV14 and TRBJ2-5, with 13 bases aligning to TRBD2. The germline V gene encodes CDR1 SGHDN and CDR2 FVKESK. CDR3 length equals 18 residues. After removal of 1 base from V and 5 bases from J, the junction contained 10 bases not matched to a gene. The CDR3 DNA sequence: TGTGCCAGCAGCCAAGGTAGACTAGCGGGAGGTCGAGGTGAGACCCAGTACTTC. Translating it yields CASSQGRLAGGRGETQYF.

The chain carries TRBV5-6 and TRBJ1-1; 9 positions match TRBD1. The CDR3 sequence is 16 residues long. Germline V lookup: CDR1 SGHDT, CDR2 YYEEEE. V was clipped by 0 bases and J by 5 bases; unmatched bases: 8. The CDR3 sequence is CASSLGGTGRGTEAFF. The CDR3 nucleotides read TGTGCCAGCAGCTTGGGCGGGACAGGGAGGGGGACTGAAGCTTTCTTT.

The count of this clone is one. The chain joins TRBV7-2 to TRBJ1-3, with 9 bases fitting TRBD1. V gave up 1 base and J gave up 0 bases; unmatched junction bases: 7. The CDR3 runs 18 residues. In germline, CDR1 is SGHTA, CDR2 FQGNSA. The CDR3 here is CASSLGPPGQGSGNTIYF. CDR3 in DNA: TGTGCCAGCAGCTTAGGCCCCCCGGGACAGGGCTCTGGAAACACCATATATTTT.

The chain combines TRBV4-1 with TRBJ2-1; 8 nucleotides agree with TRBD1. There are 14 residues in the CDR3. Germline lookup yields CDR1 MGHRA and CDR2 YSYEKL. Trimming cost V 4 bases and J 4 bases; bases outside gene matches: 3. In nucleotides, the CDR3 is TGCGCCAGCAGCCTTGGGACAGGATACAATGAGCAGTTCTTC. Encoded protein: CASSLGTGYNEQFF.